Following are 6 T cell receptor beta chains from one sample sequenced in a study of cytomegalovirus exposure and HLA in healthy donors (dated by TCRdb to the late 2010s). Receptor amplification or capture employed the immunoSEQ multiplex PCR assay. For the multiplex PCR, a mixture combining 60 forward primers for TCR Vbeta segments and 13 reverse primers for TCR Jbeta segments was used. Imported from immuneACCESS, the table was reduced by TCRdb to in-frame sequences with V and J called. These copies leave out some clones; in studies compared against another copy, an unresolved V gene accounts for under half, and the cause of the remainder is not known. The sample contains about 130,000 clones, approximately 85% of them found a single time. The top ten hold approximately 11% of the sample. Sequencing was performed on PBMCs. These receptors were taken from a male donor in good health and CMV-seropositive.

The chain couples TRBV6-6 to TRBJ1-1; the D gene is possibly TRBD1 (5 bases). The germline CDR1 and CDR2 sequences are MNHNY and SVGAGI (reference sequence). This CDR3 is built from 15 residues. V was trimmed by 5 bases and J by 3 bases, leaving 16 bases between them. CDR3 in amino acids: CASSANFQGDTEAFF. DNA of the CDR3: TGTGCCAGCAGTGCCAATTTTCAAGGGGACACTGAAGCTTTCTTT.

This rearrangement joins TRBV18 to TRBJ1-5, with TRBD1 matching over 8 bases. V dropped 5 bases and J dropped 5; count of bases not matched to a gene: 5. Per germline, CDR1 KGHSH and CDR2 LQKENI. The CDR3 is 14 amino acids. The CDR3 is CASSDRGGDQPQHF. In nucleotides, the CDR3 is TGTGCCAGCTCAGACAGGGGAGGGGATCAGCCCCAGCATTTT.

The gene calls are TRBV4-2 and TRBJ2-1; the D is unclear. Germline CDR1 is LGHNA and CDR2 is YNFKEQ. V lost 4 bases and J lost 6, with 13 bases in between. CDR3 length: 14 residues. Written as DNA, the CDR3 is TGTGCCAGCAGCCTTCCTCGCGGCGGCAATGAGCAGTTCTTC. Translating it yields CASSLPRGGNEQFF.

The chain joins TRBV6-5 to TRBJ2-7, with unresolved D. V was trimmed by 5 bases and J by 7 bases, leaving 9 bases between them. This CDR3 has 11 residues. CDR1 is MNHEY, CDR2 SVGAGI, per germline. DNA for the CDR3: TGTGCCAGCAGTAGCGTGCGGGAGCAGTACTTC. Translated, it gives CASSSVREQYF.

This chain joins TRBV6-6 and TRBJ2-1; D perhaps matches TRBD2 (6 bases). The V gene lost 0 bases and the J gene lost 8 bases, with 14 bases spanning the gap. Germline V gene data show CDR1 as MNHNY and CDR2 as SVGAGI (reference sequence). The CDR3 sequence is 15 residues long. In DNA form, the CDR3 reads TGTGCCAGCAGTTACTCGGGGGAGGCCTTAGATGAGCAGTTCTTC. This translates into CASSYSGEALDEQFF.

The J gene is TRBJ2-1, the V gene TRBV29-1; 7 nucleotides agree with TRBD2. Looked up from germline, CDR1 is SQVTM and CDR2 is ANQGSEA. After removal of 3 bases from V and 1 base from J, the junction contained 6 bases not matched to a gene. The CDR3 covers 15 residues. In DNA, the CDR3 is TGCAGCGTTGACCCCCCTAGCGGTTCCTACAATGAGCAGTTCTTC. Translated: CSVDPPSGSYNEQFF.